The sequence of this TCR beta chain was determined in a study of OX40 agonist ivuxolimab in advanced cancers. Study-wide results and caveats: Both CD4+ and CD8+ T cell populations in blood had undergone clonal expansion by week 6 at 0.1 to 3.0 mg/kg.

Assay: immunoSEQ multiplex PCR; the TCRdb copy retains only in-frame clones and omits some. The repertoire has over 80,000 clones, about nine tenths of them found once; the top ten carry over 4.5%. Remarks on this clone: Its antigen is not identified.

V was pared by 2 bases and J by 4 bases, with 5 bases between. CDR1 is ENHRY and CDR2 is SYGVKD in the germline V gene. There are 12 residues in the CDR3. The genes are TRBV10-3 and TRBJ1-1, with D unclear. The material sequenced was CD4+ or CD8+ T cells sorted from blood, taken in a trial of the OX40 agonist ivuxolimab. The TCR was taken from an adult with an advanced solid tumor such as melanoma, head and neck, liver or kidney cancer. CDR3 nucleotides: TGTGCCATCAGTGAGGACGGCACTGAAGCTTTCTTT. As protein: CAISEDGTEAFF.